These 32 T cell receptor beta chains share one sample of origin, sequenced in a study of spatial heterogeneity in lung cancer. TCRdb re-derived calls from the 5' RACE reads in MiXCR, one entry per CDR3 protein. This table has approximately 41,000 distinct CDR3 sequences, over 9.5% appearing once. Time point meaning: blood at routine non-recurrence follow-up after resection. The source material was PBMCs, sampled at follow-up. The receptors were sampled from a female donor with early-stage non-small cell lung cancer.

The chain employs TRBV7-9 and TRBJ2-6, with no clear D. Germline V CDR1 and CDR2: SEHNR, FQNEAQ (reference sequence). The V end lost 10 bases, the J end lost 1 base, and 20 bases lay between the germline ends. The CDR3 has 17 residues. The CDR3 protein is CATIPQLTTSGANVLTF. In nucleotides, the CDR3 is TGTGCCACCATTCCACAGTTAACTACTTCTGGGGCCAACGTCCTGACTTTC.

This clonotype appeared many times. J is TRBJ2-7 and V is TRBV7-9; 7 positions agree with TRBD1. V was clipped by 0 bases and J by 0 bases; unmatched bases: 8. Germline V gene sequence: CDR1 SEHNR, CDR2 FQNEAQ (reference sequence). This CDR3 contains 17 residues. The CDR3, as DNA: TGTGCCAGCAGCTTAGCTGGACAGGACCGTCGCTCCTACGAGCAGTACTTC. Encoded protein: CASSLAGQDRRSYEQYF.

A few counts support this clonotype. The chain uses TRBV7-9 and TRBJ1-1, with D hard to call. With 1 base removed from V and 11 bases from J, the gap between germline ends came to 11 bases. This CDR3 is built from 12 residues. Germline V gene data show CDR1 as SEHNR and CDR2 as FQNEAQ (reference sequence). This chain's CDR3 is CASSLVDRRAFF. Here the CDR3 DNA reads TGTGCCAGCAGCTTAGTCGACCGCAGGGCTTTCTTT.

This clonotype has a count of ten or more. The chain carries TRBV23-1 and TRBJ1-5, with TRBD1 matching 7 bases. TRBV23-1 is noted as an ORF with a role that remains uncertain. With 2 bases clipped from V and 2 bases from J, the junction kept 21 bases outside the gene matches. The CDR3 contains 21 residues. The CDR3 sequence is CASSQVIPGQPVGYGNQPQHF. The CDR3 nucleotides are TGCGCCAGCAGTCAAGTAATACCGGGACAGCCCGTGGGTTATGGCAATCAGCCCCAGCATTTT.

This clonotype has ten or more counts. V and J are TRBV29-1 and TRBJ2-1; TRBD2 might be the D (5 bases). The CDR3 has 15 residues. V lost 6 bases to trimming and J lost 2 bases, with 17 bases between them. Germline V gives CDR1 SQVTM, CDR2 ANQGSEA. The DNA for the CDR3 is TGCAGCGTCAGACCAGCTAGCCTAACCTACAATGAGCAGTTCTTC. It is translated as CSVRPASLTYNEQFF.

This rearrangement joins TRBV11-1 to TRBJ2-2, with 7 bases aligning to TRBD2. The germline gives CDR1 SGHAT, CDR2 FQDESV (reference sequence). J lost 3 bases, V lost 8 bases, and 12 bases had no gene match. This CDR3 comprises 16 residues. This chain's CDR3 is CASFIGTAGDTGELFF. The CDR3 DNA reads as TGTGCCAGCTTCATAGGGACTGCGGGAGACACCGGGGAGCTGTTTTTT.

The chain is built from TRBV5-1 and TRBJ2-3, with D perhaps TRBD1 or TRBD2 (5 bases each). The CDR3 is made up of 16 amino acids. Per the germline V gene, CDR1 is SGHRS and CDR2 is YFSETQ. V lost 0 bases and J 9 bases, leaving 20 bases between the germline ends. CDR3 in DNA: TGCGCCAGCAGCTTGGTTGGGGGAAGCCTTAGGGGAACGCAGTATTTT. Its protein product is CASSLVGGSLRGTQYF. The whole variable domain, filled in from reference TRBV5-1 and TRBJ2-3, reads KAGVTQTPRYLIKTRGQQVTLSCSPISGHRSVSWYQQTPGQGLQFLFEYFSETQRNKGNFPGRFSGRQFSNSRSEMNVSTLELGDSALYLCASSLVGGSLRGTQYFGPGTRLTVL.

The J gene is TRBJ2-1, the V gene TRBV11-3; possibly TRBD1 or TRBD2 for D (5 bases each). Germline values: CDR1 SGHNT, CDR2 YENEEA. V was trimmed by 5 bases and J by 5 bases, leaving 13 bases between them. This CDR3 comprises 14 residues. CDR3 region: CASSAGAGNNEQFF. CDR3 DNA: TGTGCCAGCAGCGCCGGGGCAGGGAACAATGAGCAGTTCTTC. Supplemented by reference TRBV11-3 and TRBJ2-1, the full variable domain reads EAGVVQSPRYKIIEKKQPVAFWCNPISGHNTLYWYLQNLGQGPELLIRYENEEAVDDSQLPKDRFSAERLKGVDSTLKIQPAELGDSAVYLCASSAGAGNNEQFFGPGTRLTVL.

This clonotype was seen at least ten times. The chain's CDR3 is CASSGSGRENTGELFF. CDR3 bases: TGCGCCAGCAGCGGATCAGGCCGGGAAAACACCGGGGAGCTGTTTTTT. The chain carries TRBV5-1 and TRBJ2-2; D might be TRBD2 (5 bases). The CDR3 covers 16 residues. Per the germline V gene, CDR1 is SGHRS and CDR2 is YFSETQ. Trimming cost V 4 bases and J 2 bases, with 15 bases left between them.

This clonotype was found many times. The chain uses TRBV7-6 and TRBJ1-5; D not certain. V was clipped by 4 bases and J by 0 bases, with 10 bases between them. Germline values: CDR1 SGHVS, CDR2 FNYEAQ. The CDR3 covers 15 residues. CDR3 residues: CASSSYSGSNQPQHF. The CDR3 nucleotides read TGTGCCAGCAGCTCGTACAGCGGTAGCAATCAGCCCCAGCATTTT.

The V gene is TRBV18, the J gene TRBJ1-1; weak D call: TRBD1 (5 bases). CDR3 size: 16 residues. Germline V lookup: CDR1 KGHSH, CDR2 LQKENI. V lost 2 bases and J lost 0, with 13 bases in between. CDR3 DNA sequence: TGTGCCAGCTCACCAGCAGGGCCCATCATGAACACTGAAGCTTTCTTT. Its protein product is CASSPAGPIMNTEAFF.

This clonotype was seen at least ten times. This chain joins TRBV28 and TRBJ2-5; D remains ambiguous. V lost 7 bases and J 7 bases, leaving 13 bases between the germline ends. The CDR3 length is 12 residues. Germline V gives CDR1 MDHEN, CDR2 SYDVKM. The CDR3 DNA sequence: TGTGCCAGCACCCCCCCCTTCGGGACCCAGTACTTC. Protein: CASTPPFGTQYF.

The CDR3 coding sequence is TGTGCCAGCAGCCGCAGACCTCAAACCCCGTACAATGAGCAGTTCTTC. Amino acid sequence: CASSRRPQTPYNEQFF. The chain combines TRBV7-2 with TRBJ2-1; D is ambiguous. Germline V gene lookup returns CDR1 SGHTA and CDR2 FQGNSA. CDR3 length: 16 amino acids. V was cut by 5 bases and J by 4 bases, with 18 bases left in between.

The rearrangement links TRBV18 to TRBJ1-4; no clear D. Per the germline V gene, CDR1 is KGHSH and CDR2 is LQKENI. Trimming left V 0 bases short and J 7 bases short, with 9 bases between. The CDR3 spans 14 residues. The CDR3, as DNA: TGTGCCAGCTCACCACCCGGGGATGCTGAAAAACTGTTTTTT. Translating gives CASSPPGDAEKLFF.

The chain combines TRBV5-6 with TRBJ2-3, with a tentative D call TRBD2 (5 bases). There are 13 residues in the CDR3. V lost 2 bases to trimming and J lost 6 bases, with 10 bases between them. Germline V gene lookup returns CDR1 SGHDT and CDR2 YYEEEE. CDR3 in amino acids: CASSFRLPDTQYF. CDR3 nucleotides: TGTGCCAGCAGCTTTCGACTACCCGATACGCAGTATTTT.

The V gene is TRBV7-3, the J gene TRBJ2-3; 9 bases fit TRBD1. The CDR3 has 15 amino acids. V was pared by 3 bases and J by 1 base, with 2 bases of the junction left unmatched. CDR1 SGHTA and CDR2 FQGTGA come from the germline V gene. The chain's CDR3 is CASSFRDRGTDTQYF. CDR3 sequence (DNA): TGTGCCAGCAGCTTCCGGGACAGGGGCACAGATACGCAGTATTTT.

The sample holds many counts of this clonotype. The chain employs TRBV19 and TRBJ1-1; tentatively, D is TRBD1 (6 bases). Trimming removed 5 bases at V and 3 bases at J, with 13 bases between. This CDR3 spans 14 amino acids. Germline V gene sequence: CDR1 LNHDA, CDR2 SQIVND (reference sequence). The CDR3 region has the DNA TGTGCCAGTAGTCAATTCAGGGGTGACACTGAAGCTTTCTTT. Its protein is CASSQFRGDTEAFF.

J is TRBJ2-1 and V is TRBV28; no firm D call. The germline V and J ends were trimmed by 6 bases and 4 bases, with 13 bases remaining between them. The CDR3 sequence is 14 residues long. The V gene's germline CDR1 is MDHEN and CDR2 SYDVKM. The CDR3 bases are TGTGCCAGCAGCCTGGTGGCAGGATACAATGAGCAGTTCTTC. Protein product: CASSLVAGYNEQFF.

This clonotype appeared once. The chain combines TRBV5-1 with TRBJ1-5, with D possibly matching TRBD1 (5 bases). The V and J ends lost 4 bases and 6 bases respectively, with 17 bases between them. The germline V gene has CDR1 SGHRS and CDR2 YFSETQ. This CDR3 spans 15 amino acids. CDR3 sequence reads: CASSPETWGSQPQHF. As DNA, the CDR3 is TGCGCCAGCAGCCCCGAGACATGGGGCAGTCAGCCCCAGCATTTT.

This chain uses TRBV11-2 with TRBJ2-1, with 7 bases that match TRBD1. This CDR3 has 14 amino acids. Germline CDR1 reads SGHAT; CDR2 reads FQNNGV. The V and J ends lost 6 bases and 3 bases, in that order; junction bases with no gene match: 5. CDR3 residues: CASRGQRNYNEQFF. The CDR3 DNA is TGTGCCAGCAGGGGACAGCGTAACTACAATGAGCAGTTCTTC.

The chain couples TRBV19 to TRBJ1-2, with 8 positions matching TRBD1. This CDR3 has 16 residues. V trimming: 6 bases; J trimming: 1 base; junction bases outside the gene matches: 10. The germline V gene has CDR1 LNHDA and CDR2 SQIVND (reference sequence). The CDR3 bases are TGTGCCAGTAGCCAGGGGGCAGCCGGGCTTAACTATGGCTACACCTTC. It codes for CASSQGAAGLNYGYTF.

The genes are TRBV29-1 and TRBJ2-3; D is ambiguous. CDR3 size: 13 residues. Germline V gives CDR1 SQVTM, CDR2 ANQGSEA. Trimming removed 3 bases from V and 0 bases from J, with 7 bases in between. CDR3 DNA: TGCAGCGTTGATTTGTCTAGCACAGATACGCAGTATTTT. It specifies CSVDLSSTDTQYF.

This clonotype was found once. The chain employs TRBV13 and TRBJ1-5; D possibly corresponds to TRBD1 (5 bases). Trimming cost V 7 bases and J 7 bases, with 17 bases left between them. This CDR3 spans 14 amino acids. CDR1 and CDR2 (germline): PRHDT, FYEKMQ (reference sequence). CDR3 coding DNA: TGTGCCAGCAACTCAAAGGGGACGGGACAGCCCCAGCATTTT. Translated, it gives CASNSKGTGQPQHF.

At least ten counts were recorded for this clonotype. This sequence joins TRBV28 and TRBJ2-3, with 8 bases matching TRBD2. The germline V gene has CDR1 MDHEN and CDR2 SYDVKM. The CDR3 spans 16 residues. The V and J ends lost 6 bases and 8 bases, in that order; junction bases with no gene match: 16. CDR3 protein: CASSPPGAGGGRTQYF. In DNA, the CDR3 is TGTGCCAGCAGCCCCCCAGGGGCGGGGGGTGGTCGTACGCAGTATTTT.

The chain carries TRBV7-2 and TRBJ2-5; TRBD2 is a possible D gene (5 bases). This CDR3 contains 15 residues. V was shortened by 3 bases and J by 1 base, with 12 bases between the two germline ends. CDR1 and CDR2 (germline): SGHTA, FQGNSA. The CDR3 DNA reads TGTGCCAGCAGCTTGGGTAGCGCGTCCCAAGAGACCCAGTACTTC. Encoded protein: CASSLGSASQETQYF.

This clonotype occurred many times. The chain joins TRBV3-1 to TRBJ2-5, with D uncertain. Germline V gene sequence: CDR1 LGHDT, CDR2 YNNKEL (reference sequence). V gave up 0 bases and J gave up 7 bases, with 0 bases separating them. This CDR3 is 10 amino acids long. The CDR3 loop is CASSQETQYF. In DNA form, the CDR3 reads TGTGCCAGCAGCCAAGAGACCCAGTACTTC.

This clonotype was detected ten times or more. The gene calls are TRBV3-1 and TRBJ2-7; D gene uncertain. The germline V gene has CDR1 LGHDT and CDR2 YNNKEL (reference sequence). CDR3 length equals 13 residues. Deletions cut 4 bases from V and 4 bases from J, with 11 bases between. The CDR3 here is CASSRASEYEQYF. The CDR3 DNA reads as TGTGCCAGCAGCCGGGCCTCAGAATACGAGCAGTACTTC.

At least ten counts were recorded for this clonotype. The CDR3 bases are TGCAGCGTTGAGGGCAACTCTGGAAACACCATATATTTT. Its protein product is CSVEGNSGNTIYF. The gene calls are TRBV29-1 and TRBJ1-3; D uncertain. CDR3 length: 13 amino acids. Per the germline V gene, CDR1 is SQVTM and CDR2 is ANQGSEA. Trimming shortened V by 3 bases and J by 0 bases, and 6 bases separated the two germline ends.

This clonotype was seen many times. The chain recombines TRBV7-2 with TRBJ2-3; D is undetermined. With 0 bases removed from V and 7 bases from J, the gap between germline ends came to 14 bases. This CDR3 spans 15 amino acids. Germline V gene sequence: CDR1 SGHTA, CDR2 FQGNSA. The CDR3 DNA is TGTGCCAGCAGCTTAGCCGCGGCCAGTAGTAATACGCAGTATTTT. This gives the protein CASSLAAASSNTQYF. The full variable domain, rest sourced from reference TRBV7-2 and TRBJ2-3, is GAGVSQSPSNKVTEKGKDVELRCDPISGHTALYWYRQSLGQGLEFLIYFQGNSAPDKSGLPSDRFSAERTGGSVSTLTIQRTQQEDSAVYLCASSLAAASSNTQYFGPGTRLTVL.

The chain has TRBV20-1 and TRBJ2-1, with D perhaps TRBD2 (5 bases). Germline assignment: CDR1 DFQATT and CDR2 SNEGSKA (reference sequence). The ends were cut back, 0 bases at V and 6 bases at J, with 12 bases in the middle. The CDR3 is made up of 14 amino acids. CDR3: CSARDRRGFNEQFF. CDR3 nucleotides: TGCAGTGCTAGAGATCGTCGAGGGTTCAATGAGCAGTTCTTC.

The chain couples TRBV3-1 to TRBJ2-1; D possibly uses TRBD1 or TRBD2 (6 bases each). The V gene lost 1 base and the J gene lost 9 bases, with 13 bases spanning the gap. Germline V gene data show CDR1 as LGHDT and CDR2 as YNNKEL (reference sequence). The CDR3 has 14 residues. CDR3 DNA: TGTGCCAGCAGCCAAGGAAGGGGGGACACTGAGCAGTTCTTC. Translating it yields CASSQGRGDTEQFF.

V and J are TRBV28 and TRBJ2-1, with 8 bases matching TRBD2. The V and J ends lost 5 bases and 9 bases, in that order; junction bases with no gene match: 9. The CDR3 is 14 amino acids. CDR1 is MDHEN and CDR2 is SYDVKM in the germline V gene. The CDR3 protein is CASSPPGGAREQFF. CDR3 bases: TGTGCCAGCAGTCCACCGGGGGGGGCCCGTGAGCAGTTCTTC. Supplemented by reference TRBV28 and TRBJ2-1, the full variable domain reads DVKVTQSSRYLVKRTGEKVFLECVQDMDHENMFWYRQDPGLGLRLIYFSYDVKMKEKGDIPEGYSVSREKKERFSLILESASTNQTSMYLCASSPPGGAREQFFGPGTRLTVL.